This entry concerns a single TCR beta chain. The target of this receptor is not known. Base qualities are missing; no much larger clone stands one base away. The data derive from a study of blood T cells in healthy people across ages (dated by TCRdb to the mid-2010s). Looking at the study overall: In model experiments, template switching captured about one uniquely barcoded TCR beta cDNA molecule for every two T cells. To track age-related changes in TCR beta repertoire diversity, the study relied on deep sequencing normalized with unique cDNA molecular identifiers. The donors were split into four age groups: young (average approximately 16 years), middle-aged (around 40), aged (roughly 68) and long-lived (under 90). To avoid experimental bias, donors of different ages were spread randomly across the sequencing lanes. Using the same blood draw, the study looked at two additional independent replicas of 1 million unique cDNA reads for two donors, one aged 18 to 29 and the other aged 80 or older.

Overall study outcomes, separate from this receptor: Compared with the aged group, the long-lived group had more naive CD4+ T cells, fewer expanded clones and increased TCR diversity, a pattern suggesting age selection. Bulk unsorted PBMC profiling prevented conclusive comparison of naive and antigen-experienced compartments. The percentage of naive T cells measured by flow cytometry correlated strongly with observed TCR beta diversity. The CMV infection status of donors was not known, potentially confounding age-related changes in expanded clonotypes. Estimates of total diversity from one million sequenced T cells were regarded as lower bounds and underestimates. As age increased, observed TCR beta diversity per million T cells dropped in a roughly linear way, and a significant reduction was already evident by age 40.

From the germline V gene, CDR1 is LGHNA and CDR2 is YNFKEQ. The CDR3 covers 14 residues, taking in both the cysteine and the phenylalanine. The retained sequence is limited to the CDR3, 42 bases, with the frame set at the first base. Systemically healthy Caucasian individuals from Russia, over 30 in total and aged about 6 to 95 years, were included as donors. Each donor gave roughly 11 milliliters of peripheral blood, drawn into EDTA-treated Vacutainer tubes. Ficoll-Paque density-gradient centrifugation was used to isolate PBMCs, with at least 6 million obtained per sample. Total RNA was extracted from PBMCs with Trizol reagent, with at least 5.5 micrograms obtained per sample. The percentages of naive CD45RAhigh/CD27high T cells were determined by flow cytometry on a PBMC aliquot from every donor. The library relied on 5' RACE. A second PCR of roughly 6 to 12 cycles was performed with a sample-barcoded 5' primer and a J-beta primer mix. Each TCR beta cDNA molecule received a unique molecular identifier from a template-switch 5' adaptor carrying 12 random nucleotides. At least 2.5 million CDR3-containing paired-end reads were obtained from each sample. First-strand cDNA synthesis was performed from all RNA using the Mint cDNA synthesis kit, with priming by a TRBC-specific oligonucleotide. Following uracil-DNA glycosylase treatment, a first 18-cycle PCR with universal primers M1SS and BC2_uni_R was performed on all cDNA. In the paper's pipeline: For normalization, 1 million high-quality reads were randomly selected from each sample, with every read carrying a distinct molecular identifier. Reads with shared molecular identifiers were discarded instead of being binned into consensus sequences. MiTCR, run with a Q25 quality threshold and the strictest error-elimination algorithm, handled CDR3 identification, clonotype clustering and error correction. A nonparametric unseen species model with Euler transformation was used to estimate a lower bound on total TCR beta diversity. Through fastp at Q25 and MiXCR, TCRdb rebuilt clones from the public reads, retaining in-frame beta chains. Rows with one shared CDR3 protein collapse into an entry with the most common genes and DNA. V and J calls and clone size were set by TCRdb, not the authors. This sample comprises fewer than 2 million distinct CDR3 sequences, about two fifths of them detected only once. Roughly 23% of the sample rests with the top ten.

The chain joins TRBV4-2 to TRBJ2-4; a weak D assignment points to TRBD2 (5 bases agree). Judging by the DNA end, TRBJ2-7 fits better; the J call may be wrong. The TCR originated in a human donor in good health. Sequencing was done on a sample of blood. For the CDR3, the sequence is CASSQELVSGEQYF. Here is the DNA: TGTGCCAGCAGCCAAGAACTAGTGTCAGGCGAGCAGTACTTC.